Listed here are 25 T cell receptor beta chains from one sample, sequenced in a study of OX40 agonist ivuxolimab in advanced cancers. TCRdb's table, derived via immunoSEQ multiplex PCR, lists solely in-frame clones and lacks some. Here the sample spans 45,000 to 50,000 clones, less than 90% being singletons. The sample consisted of CD4+ or CD8+ T cells sorted from blood, taken in a trial of the OX40 agonist ivuxolimab. These TCRs come from an adult with an advanced solid tumor such as melanoma, head and neck, liver or kidney cancer.

The V and J genes are TRBV19 and TRBJ2-3; D possibly corresponds to TRBD2 (6 bases). There are 14 residues in the CDR3. V was cut by 5 bases and J by 3 bases, with 12 bases left in between. CDR1 is LNHDA, CDR2 SQIVND, per germline (reference sequence). CDR3 nucleotides: TGTGCCAGTAGTGAATCGACTAGTACAGATACGCAGTATTTT. As protein: CASSESTSTDTQYF.

This clone has just one count. The rearrangement uses TRBV5-1 and TRBJ2-2; 9 bases match TRBD1. Germline V gene data show CDR1 as SGHRS and CDR2 as YFSETQ. V shed 5 bases, J shed 1 base, and the junction held 6 bases outside the gene matches. The CDR3 has 16 amino acids. The CDR3 reads CASRPGQGMNTGELFF. CDR3 nucleotides: TGCGCCAGCAGGCCCGGACAGGGGATGAACACCGGGGAGCTGTTTTTT.

The CDR3 is CASSFRGVSYNEQFF. Written as DNA, the CDR3 is TGTGCCAGCAGCTTTCGCGGGGTCTCCTACAATGAGCAGTTCTTC. This chain joins TRBV7-9 and TRBJ2-1; perhaps TRBD2 as D (6 bases). Germline V CDR1 and CDR2: SEHNR, FQNEAQ (reference sequence). The V gene lost 3 bases and the J gene lost 0 bases, with 9 bases spanning the gap. The CDR3 is 15 amino acids.

This chain connects TRBV11-3 to TRBJ2-1, with TRBD2 identical over 9 bases. Germline assignment: CDR1 SGHNT and CDR2 YENEEA. The CDR3 extends over 17 amino acids. V lost 3 bases to trimming and J lost 5 bases; unmatched junction nucleotides: 11. This CDR3 is CASSLYLSGRNDNEQFF. The CDR3 DNA reads as TGTGCCAGCAGCTTGTACCTAAGCGGGAGGAACGACAATGAGCAGTTCTTC. The variable domain in full, with the rest retrieved from reference TRBV11-3 and TRBJ2-1, is EAGVVQSPRYKIIEKKQPVAFWCNPISGHNTLYWYLQNLGQGPELLIRYENEEAVDDSQLPKDRFSAERLKGVDSTLKIQPAELGDSAVYLCASSLYLSGRNDNEQFFGPGTRLTVL.

The chain combines TRBV4-1 with TRBJ1-2, with D possibly TRBD1 on 6 matching bases. Germline CDR1 is MGHRA and CDR2 is YSYEKL. Trimming shortened V by 0 bases and J by 2 bases, and 7 bases separated the two germline ends. This CDR3 spans 14 amino acids. The CDR3 is CASSQEGTNYGYTF. The CDR3 region has the DNA TGCGCCAGCAGCCAAGAGGGGACAAACTATGGCTACACCTTC.

This rearrangement joins TRBV7-9 to TRBJ1-1; D is possibly TRBD1 (5 bases). This CDR3 comprises 13 residues. Trimming shortened V by 5 bases and J by 3 bases, and 10 bases separated the two germline ends. CDR1 and CDR2 from the germline V gene are SEHNR and FQNEAQ (reference sequence). The CDR3 nucleotides read TGTGCCAGCAGCAAAGAGGGGTACACTGAAGCTTTCTTT. This gives the protein CASSKEGYTEAFF.

V and J are TRBV7-2 and TRBJ2-2; D call uncertain. The CDR3 has 13 residues. V shed 2 bases and J shed 6 bases, with 7 bases lying between them. Germline V CDR1 and CDR2: SGHTA, FQGNSA. The CDR3 sequence: CASSLLSAGELFF. For the CDR3, the DNA is TGTGCCAGCAGCTTACTCTCAGCCGGGGAGCTGTTTTTT.

The J gene is TRBJ1-3, the V gene TRBV13, with TRBD1 as a possible D gene (6 bases). The CDR3 spans 15 residues. Between the trimmed V and J ends, which lost 0 bases and 4 bases, there was a span of 10 bases. CDR1 is PRHDT and CDR2 is FYEKMQ in the germline V gene (reference sequence). The CDR3 region is CASSLGRGHGNTIYF. The CDR3, as DNA: TGTGCCAGCAGCTTAGGCAGGGGCCACGGAAACACCATATATTTT.

The chain recombines TRBV7-2 with TRBJ2-1; 9 bases are shared with TRBD2. This CDR3 has 15 amino acids. Trimming removed 2 bases from V and 4 bases from J; junction bases left unmatched: 3. CDR1 and CDR2 from the germline V gene are SGHTA and FQGNSA. DNA of the CDR3: TGTGCCAGCAGCTTACTAGCGGGGAAATACAATGAGCAGTTCTTC. Its translation: CASSLLAGKYNEQFF.

The gene calls are TRBV6-5 and TRBJ1-5, with D perhaps matching TRBD1 (6 bases). CDR3 length: 15 residues. Per the germline V gene, CDR1 is MNHEY and CDR2 is SVGAGI. The ends were cut back, 6 bases at V and 0 bases at J, with 12 bases in the middle. The CDR3: CASSSTGYSNQPQHF. CDR3 DNA sequence: TGTGCCAGCAGCTCTACAGGGTATAGCAATCAGCCCCAGCATTTT.

The rearrangement joins TRBV27 to TRBJ2-1, with TRBD2 matching 7 bases. Trimming cost V 3 bases and J 5 bases; bases outside gene matches: 10. Germline CDR1 reads MNHEY; CDR2 reads SMNVEV (reference sequence). This CDR3 has 16 amino acids. CDR3 protein: CASSFSASGNNNEQFF. Here the CDR3 DNA reads TGTGCCAGCAGTTTTTCGGCTAGCGGTAATAACAATGAGCAGTTCTTC.

The V and J genes are TRBV28 and TRBJ2-6, with D unresolved. Germline-derived CDR1 and CDR2 are MDHEN and SYDVKM. The CDR3 runs to 15 residues. Trimming shortened V by 5 bases and J by 0 bases, and 8 bases separated the two germline ends. The CDR3 DNA is TGTGCCAGCAGTATCCCGAACTCTGGGGCCAACGTCCTGACTTTC. This sequence encodes CASSIPNSGANVLTF. The full variable domain, with the rest looked up from reference TRBV28 and TRBJ2-6, is DVKVTQSSRYLVKRTGEKVFLECVQDMDHENMFWYRQDPGLGLRLIYFSYDVKMKEKGDIPEGYSVSREKKERFSLILESASTNQTSMYLCASSIPNSGANVLTFGAGSRLTVL.

The chain joins TRBV6-1 to TRBJ2-1, with D possibly matching TRBD2 (6 bases). V was cut by 1 base and J by 4 bases, with 11 bases left in between. The germline CDR1 and CDR2 sequences are MNHNS and SASEGT. There are 15 residues in the CDR3. The DNA of the CDR3 is TGTGCCAGCAGTGAAGGGAGGGCCTTATACAATGAGCAGTTCTTC. This translates into CASSEGRALYNEQFF.

The V gene is TRBV5-1, the J gene TRBJ2-7, with D unclear. Germline loops: CDR1 SGHRS, CDR2 YFSETQ. V lost 0 bases, J lost 5 bases, and 9 bases lay in between. The CDR3 length is 13 residues. Written as DNA, the CDR3 is TGCGCCAGCAGCTTGGGACCCCCTGACGAGCAGTACTTC. Translated: CASSLGPPDEQYF.

In DNA, the CDR3 is TGTGCCAGTAGTATTAGGCGGTCGAACACTGAAGCTTTCTTT. It codes for CASSIRRSNTEAFF. The chain employs TRBV19 and TRBJ1-1; D is unresolved. With 3 bases removed from V and 1 base from J, the gap between germline ends came to 9 bases. The V gene's germline CDR1 is LNHDA and CDR2 SQIVND (reference sequence). This CDR3 comprises 14 residues.

The chain links TRBV25-1 to TRBJ1-6; D remains unclear. Trimming removed 4 bases at V and 7 bases at J, with 5 bases between. CDR1 is MGHDK, CDR2 SYGVNS, per germline. There are 12 residues in the CDR3. The CDR3 spells CASSAQNSPLHF. In DNA form, the CDR3 reads TGTGCCAGCAGTGCCCAGAATTCACCCCTCCACTTT.

This clone was recorded once. The V and J genes are TRBV4-1 and TRBJ2-5, with D unresolved. Germline CDR1 is MGHRA and CDR2 is YSYEKL. The V gene lost 4 bases and the J gene lost 1 base, with 10 bases spanning the gap. CDR3 length equals 14 residues. The CDR3 coding sequence is TGCGCCAGCAGCCCGTACCCACTCCAAGAGACCCAGTACTTC. Translation: CASSPYPLQETQYF.

V is TRBV10-2 and J is TRBJ2-3; a possible D gene is TRBD2 (6 bases). The V end lost 0 bases, the J end lost 5 bases, and 9 bases lay between the germline ends. Germline V gives CDR1 WSHSY, CDR2 SAAADI. The CDR3 consists of 14 residues. CDR3 amino acids: CASSESNGGDTQYF. The CDR3 coding sequence is TGCGCCAGCAGTGAGTCGAACGGGGGAGATACGCAGTATTTT.

The J gene is TRBJ2-1, the V gene TRBV13; 9 positions agree with TRBD2. CDR1 is PRHDT and CDR2 is FYEKMQ in the germline V gene (reference sequence). The CDR3 is 15 residues long. Trimming cost V 1 base and J 8 bases; bases outside gene matches: 6. The CDR3 spells CASSLDPLAGYEQFF. CDR3 DNA sequence: TGTGCCAGCAGCTTAGATCCGCTAGCGGGGTATGAGCAGTTCTTC.

The rearrangement joins TRBV10-1 to TRBJ2-7; the D call may be TRBD1 or TRBD2 (6 bases each). In germline, CDR1 is WNHNN, CDR2 SYGVQD (reference sequence). The germline V and J ends were trimmed by 3 bases and 6 bases, with 9 bases remaining between them. This CDR3 has 12 amino acids. The CDR3 reads CASSEGGLEQYF. CDR3 DNA sequence: TGCGCCAGCAGTGAAGGGGGACTCGAGCAGTACTTC.

The rearrangement links TRBV27 to TRBJ2-3; 10 bases fit TRBD2. With 4 bases clipped from V and 1 base from J, the junction kept 14 bases outside the gene matches. Germline CDR1 is MNHEY and CDR2 is SMNVEV (reference sequence). The CDR3 runs to 19 residues. The CDR3 nucleotides are TGTGCCAGCAGTTCGGTAACTAGCGGGACCTACCGCGGCACAGATACGCAGTATTTT. Encoded protein: CASSSVTSGTYRGTDTQYF.

Here the CDR3 reads CASNVASTDTQYF. The CDR3 region has the DNA TGTGCCAGCAATGTAGCGTCCACAGATACGCAGTATTTT. The rearrangement links TRBV9 to TRBJ2-3; D might be TRBD2 (5 bases). The CDR3 totals 13 residues. Trimming left V 6 bases short and J 2 bases short, with 10 bases between. The germline V gene has CDR1 SGDLS and CDR2 YYNGEE.

The chain employs TRBV28 and TRBJ2-5; TRBD1 agrees at 8 bases. CDR1 is MDHEN, CDR2 SYDVKM, per germline. CDR3 size: 15 residues. V shed 6 bases, J shed 4 bases, and the junction held 10 bases outside the gene matches. The CDR3 protein is CASSLGTGLRETQYF. The CDR3 DNA reads as TGTGCCAGCAGCTTGGGGACAGGACTACGAGAGACCCAGTACTTC.

V usage is TRBV4-2 and J usage is TRBJ1-2; TRBD1 is a possible D gene (5 bases). The CDR3 loop spans 15 amino acids. The germline V gene encodes CDR1 LGHNA and CDR2 YNFKEQ. The V end was cut by 1 base, the J end by 4 bases, with 13 bases between. The CDR3 DNA is TGTGCCAGCAGCCAAGGGGCCGGGACGGTCTATGGCTACACCTTC. Translated, it gives CASSQGAGTVYGYTF.

V gene TRBV11-3 combines with J gene TRBJ2-7; D gene unclear. CDR3 length equals 14 residues. V was cut by 5 bases and J by 2 bases, with 13 bases left in between. From germline, CDR1 is SGHNT and CDR2 YENEEA. The CDR3: CASSQMTSTYEQYF. The CDR3 nucleotides read TGTGCCAGCAGCCAGATGACAAGTACCTACGAGCAGTACTTC.